Sequencing of this T cell receptor beta chain was carried out in a study of beta chain features in type 1 diabetes. V shed 5 bases and J 6 bases; nucleotides not matched to a gene: 9. CDR1 and CDR2 from the germline V gene are SGHVS and FNYEAQ. CDR3 length: 16 residues. Every isolated RNA sample was fully reverse transcribed, so sequencing captured expressed TCRB transcripts. The assay was immunoSEQ multiplex PCR, and TCRdb's table has in-frame clones only and misses some. Altogether hundreds of thousands of clones are present, approximately 8.2% being singletons, with the ten largest covering less than 0.45%. This clone was counted a few times. Antigen specificity is unknown. Whole-study findings and limits: People with Type 1 diabetes carried modestly yet significantly shorter TCRB CDR3s in all four CD4+ subsets.

This chain connects TRBV7-6 to TRBJ2-1, with TRBD2 identical over 11 bases. The TCR sequence derives from a young woman in good health. Material: central memory CD4+ T cells from blood. This chain's CDR3 is CASSARLAGGGNEQFF. CDR3 bases: TGTGCCAGCAGCGCGCGATTAGCGGGAGGGGGCAATGAGCAGTTCTTC.